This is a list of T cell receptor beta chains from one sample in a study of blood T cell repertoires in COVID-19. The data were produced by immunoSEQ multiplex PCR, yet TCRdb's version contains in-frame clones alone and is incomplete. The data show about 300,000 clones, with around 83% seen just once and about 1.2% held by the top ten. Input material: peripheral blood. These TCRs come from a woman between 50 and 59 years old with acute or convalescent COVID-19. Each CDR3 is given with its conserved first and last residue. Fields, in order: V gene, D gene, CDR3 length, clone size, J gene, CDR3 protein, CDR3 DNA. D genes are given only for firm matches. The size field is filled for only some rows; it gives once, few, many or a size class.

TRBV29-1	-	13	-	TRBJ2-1	CSGGEWSYNEQFF	TGCAGCGGTGGTGAGTGGTCCTACAATGAGCAGTTCTTC
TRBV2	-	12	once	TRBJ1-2	CASRSFTMGYTF	TGTGCCAGCAGGTCCTTTACTATGGGCTACACCTTC
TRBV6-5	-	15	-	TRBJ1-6	CASRTGFSYNSPLHF	TGTGCCAGCAGGACGGGGTTCTCCTATAATTCACCCCTCCACTTT
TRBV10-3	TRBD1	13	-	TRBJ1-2	CAISESTGEGYTF	TGTGCCATCAGTGAGTCGACAGGGGAGGGCTACACCTTC
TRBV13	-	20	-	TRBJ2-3	CASSPATLLLEGDVVYTQYF	TGTGCCAGCAGCCCCGCTACTCTCCTCTTGGAGGGAGACGTGGTATATACGCAGTATTTT
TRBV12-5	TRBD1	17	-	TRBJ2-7	CASGLTVTGTGAYEQYF	TGTGCTAGTGGTTTGACCGTCACCGGGACAGGGGCCTACGAGCAGTACTTC
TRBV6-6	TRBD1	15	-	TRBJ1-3	CASSYTGTGGNTIYF	TGTGCCAGCAGTTACACAGGGACAGGGGGAAACACCATATATTTT
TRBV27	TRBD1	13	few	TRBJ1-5	CASSRQGNQPQHF	TGTGCCAGCAGCCGACAGGGGAATCAGCCCCAGCATTTT
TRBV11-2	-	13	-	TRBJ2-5	CASSQAGQETQYF	TGTGCCAGCAGCCAGGCTGGTCAAGAGACCCAGTACTTC
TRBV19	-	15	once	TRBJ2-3	CASSIGGPELSTQYF	TGTGCCAGTAGTATTGGAGGGCCGGAGCTGAGTACGCAGTATTTT
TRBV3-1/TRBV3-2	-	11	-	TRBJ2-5	CASSQSGTQYF	TGTGCCAGCAGCCAAAGCGGAACCCAGTACTTC
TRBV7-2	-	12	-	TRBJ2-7	CASRILGYEQYF	TGTGCCAGCAGGATACTAGGGTACGAGCAGTACTTC
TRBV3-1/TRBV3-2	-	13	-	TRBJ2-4	CASSQGSGDIQYF	TGTGCCAGCAGCCAAGGATCCGGGGACATTCAGTACTTC
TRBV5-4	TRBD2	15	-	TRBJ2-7	CASSLALAGGYEQYF	TGTGCCAGCAGCTTGGCACTAGCGGGAGGATACGAGCAGTACTTC
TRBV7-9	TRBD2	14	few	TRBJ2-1	CASSQAGGRNEQFF	TGTGCCAGCAGCCAGGCGGGGGGTAGGAATGAGCAGTTCTTC
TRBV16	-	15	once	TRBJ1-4	CASSPTRAFGEKLFF	TGTGCCAGCAGCCCCACGCGGGCTTTCGGTGAAAAACTGTTTTTT
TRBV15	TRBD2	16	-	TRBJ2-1	CATSRFRSGRENEQFF	TGTGCCACCAGCAGATTTCGGAGCGGGAGGGAAAATGAGCAGTTCTTC
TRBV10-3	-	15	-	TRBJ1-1	CAISARGGMNTEAFF	TGTGCCATCAGTGCTAGGGGGGGGATGAACACTGAAGCTTTCTTT
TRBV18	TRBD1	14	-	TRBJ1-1	CASSPGKDRVWAFF	TGTGCCAGCTCACCCGGCAAGGACAGGGTGTGGGCTTTCTTT
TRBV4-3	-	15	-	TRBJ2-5	CASSQTNGRGETQYF	TGCGCCAGCAGCCAGACGAATGGACGGGGGGAGACCCAGTACTTC
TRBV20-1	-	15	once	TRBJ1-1	CSASRPQTGDTEAFF	TGCAGTGCTAGTAGACCACAGACAGGAGACACTGAAGCTTTCTTT
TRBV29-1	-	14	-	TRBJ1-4	CSVEDEATNEKLFF	TGCAGCGTTGAAGATGAGGCAACTAATGAAAAACTGTTTTTT
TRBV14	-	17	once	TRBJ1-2	CASSQNLGDIKAYGYTF	TGTGCCAGCAGCCAAAACTTGGGGGACATAAAGGCCTATGGCTACACCTTC
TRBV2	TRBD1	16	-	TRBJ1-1	CASSQFSSTGVTEAFF	TGTGCCAGCAGCCAATTCTCGTCGACAGGGGTGACTGAAGCTTTCTTT
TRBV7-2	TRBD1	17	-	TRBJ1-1	CASSPFRDRGMNTEAFF	TGTGCCAGCAGTCCGTTTAGGGACAGGGGAATGAACACTGAAGCTTTCTTT
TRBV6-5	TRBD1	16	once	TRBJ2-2	CASSYSRQGNTGELFF	TGTGCCAGCAGTTACTCGCGACAGGGGAACACCGGGGAGCTGTTTTTT
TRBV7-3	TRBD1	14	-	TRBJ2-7	CASSLTGQGGEQYF	TGTGCCAGCAGCCTCACCGGACAGGGCGGCGAGCAGTACTTC